The 20 T cell receptor beta chains listed next were all sequenced from one sample in a study of cytomegalovirus exposure and HLA in healthy donors. The PCR had 60 Vbeta and 13 Jbeta primers. TCRdb keeps only in-frame clones here, not all; method: immunoSEQ multiplex PCR. The sample lists 160,000 or so clones; approximately 88% were seen once. Sequenced sample: PBMCs. Receptors originate from a woman aged 18-35 years in good health and CMV-seronegative.

The chain couples TRBV6-5 to TRBJ2-3; the match to TRBD2 covers 13 bases. CDR3 length: 15 residues. The J segment lost 5 bases and the V segment lost 6 bases, leaving 5 bases of the junction unmatched. CDR1 MNHEY and CDR2 SVGAGI come from the germline V gene. The CDR3 region is CASRTTSGGQDTQYF. The DNA of the CDR3 is TGTGCCAGCAGGACGACTAGCGGGGGGCAAGATACGCAGTATTTT.

V usage is TRBV7-9 and J usage is TRBJ1-2, with D hard to call. Trimming left V 11 bases short and J 6 bases short, with 31 bases between. This CDR3 is built from 17 residues. Germline V CDR1 and CDR2: SEHNR, FQNEAQ (reference sequence). The CDR3 sequence: CASGSPGSEPSVNGYTF. Written as DNA, the CDR3 is TGTGCCTCCGGGAGCCCGGGATCGGAACCCAGCGTCAATGGCTACACCTTC.

This chain joins TRBV6-5 and TRBJ2-7; D is possibly TRBD2 (6 bases). This CDR3 is built from 14 residues. Per germline, CDR1 MNHEY and CDR2 SVGAGI. V was cut by 2 bases and J by 3 bases, with 11 bases left in between. In DNA, the CDR3 is TGTGCCAGCAGTTACGAGGCTAGCGTCTACGAGCAGTACTTC. This gives the protein CASSYEASVYEQYF.

The chain combines TRBV5-1 with TRBJ2-7, with TRBD1 matching 7 bases. Germline V gives CDR1 SGHRS, CDR2 YFSETQ. CDR3 length: 14 amino acids. V lost 1 base and J lost 1; bases outside the gene matches: 2. The CDR3 sequence is CASSLSRGSYEQYF. CDR3 in DNA: TGCGCCAGCAGCTTGAGCAGGGGGTCCTACGAGCAGTACTTC. The variable domain in full, completed from reference TRBV5-1 and TRBJ2-7, reads KAGVTQTPRYLIKTRGQQVTLSCSPISGHRSVSWYQQTPGQGLQFLFEYFSETQRNKGNFPGRFSGRQFSNSRSEMNVSTLELGDSALYLCASSLSRGSYEQYFGPGTRLTVT.

The rearrangement uses TRBV6-5 and TRBJ2-7; 9 bases fit TRBD1. J was trimmed by 4 bases and V by 0 bases; bases with no gene match: 7. The CDR3 is 16 residues long. CDR1 is MNHEY and CDR2 is SVGAGI in the germline V gene. CDR3 sequence (DNA): TGTGCCAGCAGTTACTCAATGGGACAGGGCTTTTACGAGCAGTACTTC. Protein sequence: CASSYSMGQGFYEQYF.

The chain recombines TRBV19 with TRBJ2-7; D is unresolved. Germline CDR1 is LNHDA and CDR2 is SQIVND (reference sequence). The CDR3 consists of 14 residues. Deletions cut 3 bases from V and 1 base from J, with 10 bases between. CDR3: CASSISPQSYEQYF. The CDR3 DNA follows: TGTGCCAGTAGTATCTCTCCCCAGTCCTACGAGCAGTACTTC.

This clone was found a few times. J is TRBJ1-1 and V is TRBV7-9; D might be TRBD1 (5 bases). Trimming took 2 bases from V and 3 from J, leaving 10 bases between them. This CDR3 spans 14 amino acids. Germline V lookup: CDR1 SEHNR, CDR2 FQNEAQ (reference sequence). The CDR3 region has the DNA TGTGCCAGCAGCTTACTCGGGGGGGACACTGAAGCTTTCTTT. Its protein is CASSLLGGDTEAFF.

The J gene is TRBJ1-1, the V gene TRBV4-1, with 9 bases matching TRBD1. The trim removed 4 bases at V and 1 base at J, leaving 7 bases unmatched. This CDR3 spans 16 amino acids. The V gene's germline CDR1 is MGHRA and CDR2 YSYEKL. CDR3: CASSLTTGGENTEAFF. The CDR3 nucleotides are TGCGCCAGCAGCCTTACTACAGGGGGCGAGAACACTGAAGCTTTCTTT.

A single count supports this clone. The chain couples TRBV18 to TRBJ1-1, with D possibly TRBD1 on 5 matching bases. The CDR3 contains 13 residues. Per germline, CDR1 KGHSH and CDR2 LQKENI. V was pared by 3 bases and J by 10 bases, with 15 bases between. This chain's CDR3 is CASSPSDSRSAFF. The CDR3 nucleotides are TGTGCCAGCTCACCCTCCGACAGCCGTTCAGCTTTCTTT.

This clone has a single count. This chain links TRBV6-1 with TRBJ2-5; TRBD2 is a possible D gene (5 bases). TRBJ2-7 matches the DNA end more closely, so the J call is doubtful. Per germline, CDR1 MNHNS and CDR2 SASEGT. This CDR3 is 15 amino acids long. This chain's CDR3 is CASSEEDGSSYEQYF. CDR3 DNA sequence: TGTGCCAGCAGTGAAGAGGATGGGAGCTCCTACGAGCAGTACTTC.

The rearrangement joins TRBV6-6 to TRBJ1-5; possibly TRBD1 for D (6 bases). Per germline, CDR1 MNHNY and CDR2 SVGAGI (reference sequence). V was shortened by 5 bases and J by 2 bases, with 16 bases between the two germline ends. CDR3 length: 16 amino acids. CDR3 nucleotide sequence: TGTGCCAGCAGTCCCCCGGGGGGCAGCGGCAATCAGCCCCAGCATTTT. Its translation: CASSPPGGSGNQPQHF.

The chain links TRBV5-1 to TRBJ2-5; D is perhaps TRBD1 (5 bases). Trimming took 4 bases from V and 0 from J, leaving 10 bases between them. CDR1 and CDR2 from the germline V gene are SGHRS and YFSETQ. CDR3 size: 14 residues. CDR3 sequence (DNA): TGCGCCAGCAGCGCCCAGGGAAACCAAGAGACCCAGTACTTC. Translation: CASSAQGNQETQYF.

J is TRBJ1-2 and V is TRBV7-6; 7 nucleotides match TRBD1. V shed 5 bases and J 4 bases; nucleotides not matched to a gene: 7. CDR3 length: 14 amino acids. The germline V gene encodes CDR1 SGHVS and CDR2 FNYEAQ. CDR3 DNA sequence: TGTGCCAGCAGCGCAAACAGGGGTTCCTATGGCTACACCTTC. It is translated as CASSANRGSYGYTF.

V is TRBV2 and J is TRBJ2-2; D gene unclear. CDR1 and CDR2 from the germline V gene are SNHLY and FYNNEI. The CDR3 runs to 16 residues. Trimming took 4 bases from V and 3 from J, leaving 15 bases between them. The CDR3 nucleotides read TGTGCCAGCAGTGGAGGAAAGAGCCTGCACACCGGGGAGCTGTTTTTT. Its translation: CASSGGKSLHTGELFF.

This chain uses TRBV28 with TRBJ1-3; possible D gene TRBD1, 6 bases. Germline V lookup: CDR1 MDHEN, CDR2 SYDVKM. V was shortened by 1 base and J by 3 bases, with 10 bases between the two germline ends. There are 15 residues in the CDR3. The CDR3 region is CASSLSGVVGNTIYF. CDR3 in DNA: TGTGCCAGCAGTTTATCAGGGGTAGTTGGAAACACCATATATTTT.

J is TRBJ1-1 and V is TRBV2; D is uncertain. Germline V lookup: CDR1 SNHLY, CDR2 FYNNEI. Trimming left V 4 bases short and J 8 bases short, with 8 bases between. CDR3 length equals 11 residues. This CDR3 reads CASSGLSEAFF. The CDR3 nucleotides are TGTGCCAGCAGTGGACTTTCGGAAGCTTTCTTT.

V is TRBV4-1 and J is TRBJ2-3, with 13 bases lining up with TRBD2. Trimming cost V 2 bases and J 6 bases; bases outside gene matches: 5. The CDR3 is 16 amino acids. The germline V gene encodes CDR1 MGHRA and CDR2 YSYEKL. This chain's CDR3 is CASSQSTSGGPDTQYF. Here the CDR3 DNA reads TGCGCCAGCAGCCAATCGACTAGCGGGGGGCCTGATACGCAGTATTTT.

V usage is TRBV27 and J usage is TRBJ2-2; 8 positions agree with TRBD2. This CDR3 comprises 14 residues. V was clipped by 7 bases and J by 13 bases; unmatched bases: 14. From germline, CDR1 is MNHEY and CDR2 SMNVEV (reference sequence). The CDR3 is CASTYISGGQGLFF. CDR3 in DNA: TGTGCCAGCACCTATATATCGGGGGGGCAGGGGCTGTTTTTT.

This clone was seen a single time. This sequence joins TRBV7-9 and TRBJ1-4; D might be TRBD1 (6 bases). V was clipped by 1 base and J by 5 bases, with 14 bases between them. CDR3 length equals 16 residues. Germline V gene data show CDR1 as SEHNR and CDR2 as FQNEAQ (reference sequence). The CDR3 DNA reads as TGTGCCAGCAGCTTAGGTGTGGGACAAGTAAATGAAAAACTGTTTTTT. Its protein product is CASSLGVGQVNEKLFF.

CDR3 amino acids: CASSLNQGVEKLFF. The DNA of the CDR3 is TGTGCCAGCAGCTTAAATCAGGGGGTGGAAAAACTGTTTTTT. This chain uses TRBV7-2 with TRBJ1-4, with TRBD1 matching 7 bases. The V gene end was trimmed by 2 bases and the J gene end by 8 bases; junction bases not matched to a gene: 5. The CDR3 has 14 amino acids. The germline gives CDR1 SGHTA, CDR2 FQGNSA.